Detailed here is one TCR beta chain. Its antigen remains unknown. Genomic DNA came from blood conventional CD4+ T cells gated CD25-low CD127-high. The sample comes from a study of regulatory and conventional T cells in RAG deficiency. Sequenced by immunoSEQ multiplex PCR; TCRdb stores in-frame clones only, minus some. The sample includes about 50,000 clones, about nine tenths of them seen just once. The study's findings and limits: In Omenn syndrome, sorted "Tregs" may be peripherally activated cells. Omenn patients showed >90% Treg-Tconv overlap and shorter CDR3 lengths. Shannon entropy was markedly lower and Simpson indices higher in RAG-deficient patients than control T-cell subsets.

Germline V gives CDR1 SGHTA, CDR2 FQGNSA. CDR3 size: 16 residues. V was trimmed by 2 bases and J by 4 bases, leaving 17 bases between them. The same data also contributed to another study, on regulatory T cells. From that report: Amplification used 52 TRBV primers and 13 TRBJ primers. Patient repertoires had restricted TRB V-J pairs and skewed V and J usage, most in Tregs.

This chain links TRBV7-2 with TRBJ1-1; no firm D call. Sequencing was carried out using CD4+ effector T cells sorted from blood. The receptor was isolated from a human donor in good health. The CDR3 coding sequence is TGTGCCAGCAGCTTAAGTCCGGCTGGAGGTGGCACTGAAGCTTTCTTT. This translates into CASSLSPAGGGTEAFF.